The rows below give T cell receptor beta chains drawn from one sample of a study of shared clonotypes between healthy human individuals. Some clones are missing from TCRdb's copy, which holds only in-frame ones; the method was immunoSEQ multiplex PCR. The table records approximately 2,000,000 clones, under 95% of them present only once. The sequenced sample consisted of naive CD4+ T cells from PBMCs. The receptors here all came from a man younger than 35 in good health. Some clones in this sample may be carry-over from other donors' samples. CDR3s include the opening cysteine and the closing phenylalanine or tryptophan. D genes are given only for firm matches. Clone size, where shown, is once, few, many, or a class for clones that have expanded.

cdr3_nt cdr3_aa j_call v_call clone_size d_call
TGTGCCAGCAGCCCTCGACAGGTTGGAAACACCATATATTTT CASSPRQVGNTIYF TRBJ1-3 TRBV14 - -
TGTGCCAGCAGTCCCCGAGGGGACACCGGGGAGCTGTTTTTT CASSPRGDTGELFF TRBJ2-2 TRBV6-6 - -
TGTGCCAGCAGTGAACGGACAGGACGGCTCCAAGAGACCCAGTACTTC CASSERTGRLQETQYF TRBJ2-5 TRBV2 - TRBD1
TGTGCCAGCAGCCCAAGCGGAGGACTCCAGGCCCAGTACTTC CASSPSGGLQAQYF TRBJ2-5 TRBV28 - -
TGTGCTAGTGGAACAGGGTTTCAGGGCACCGGGGAGCTGTTTTTT CASGTGFQGTGELFF TRBJ2-2 TRBV12-5 - -
TGTGCCAGCAGCACCTGGGGAAGAGCCCAGGATGAAAAACTGTTTTTT CASSTWGRAQDEKLFF TRBJ1-4 TRBV7-9 - -
TGTGCCAGCAGCCGTCTAGCGGGAGTCGTCGGGGGGGAGACCCAGTACTTC CASSRLAGVVGGETQYF TRBJ2-5 TRBV7-9 - TRBD2
TGTGCCAGCAGTTTAGAACTCTCTGGGTTGAACACTGAAGCTTTCTTT CASSLELSGLNTEAFF TRBJ1-1 TRBV28 - -
TGCGCCAGCAGCCGGGGCGGGGGGTCCGAAGAGACCCAGTACTTC CASSRGGGSEETQYF TRBJ2-5 TRBV5-1 - TRBD2
TGTGCCAGTAGCCCACCTGGGGAGAATGAGCAGTTCTTC CASSPPGENEQFF TRBJ2-1 TRBV19 - -
TGCGCCAGCAGCCACCCGACAGGGCTTCTCTCTGGAAACACCATATATTTT CASSHPTGLLSGNTIYF TRBJ1-3 TRBV4-1 - TRBD1
TGTGCCAGCAGTTTAGTCGGAAACACCGGGGAGCTGTTTTTT CASSLVGNTGELFF TRBJ2-2 TRBV28 - -
TGTGCCAGCAGTCTGACAGGGGGAGAAAATCAGCCCCAGCATTTT CASSLTGGENQPQHF TRBJ1-5 TRBV6-4 - TRBD1
TGTGCCAGCAGCCCGCTTATGGGCCAATCCACAGATACGCAGTATTTT CASSPLMGQSTDTQYF TRBJ2-3 TRBV5-8 - -
TGTGCCAGCAGCCCGGGACAGGGTCGCTTCTACACCTTC CASSPGQGRFYTF TRBJ1-2 TRBV28 - TRBD1
TGCGCCAGCAGTGAAGGGACCTCAACATCCTACGAGCAGTACTTC CASSEGTSTSYEQYF TRBJ2-7 TRBV10-1 - -
TGTGCCACCCAAAATGCCCACTACGAGCAGTACTTC CATQNAHYEQYF TRBJ2-7 TRBV2 - -
TGTGCCAGCAGCCAAGAGGCTCTAGCGGGAGGGGCTGGATCCTACAATGAGCAGTTCTTC CASSQEALAGGAGSYNEQFF TRBJ2-1 TRBV4-2 - TRBD2
TGCGCCAGCAGCTGGGGTGGTGCAGCGGGATTAGCCAAAAACATTCAGTACTTC CASSWGGAAGLAKNIQYF TRBJ2-4 TRBV5-1 - TRBD2
TGTGCCAGCAGCTTAAGCAGGGGTAATGAGCAGTTCTTC CASSLSRGNEQFF TRBJ2-1 TRBV7-3 - -
TGTGCCAGCAGCCCAAGGCAAGGTCAGCCATTCTTGAACACTGAAGCTTTCTTT CASSPRQGQPFLNTEAFF TRBJ1-1 TRBV14 - -
TGTGCCAGCAGCTTAACGTCGACTAGCGGATCCTACGAGCAGTACTTC CASSLTSTSGSYEQYF TRBJ2-7 TRBV7-3 - TRBD2
TGTGCCAGTAGTATCAGCTCCTACAATGAGCAGTTCTTC CASSISSYNEQFF TRBJ2-1 TRBV19 few -
TGTGCCAGCAGCAGCCAACGCCGGGACAGGGAAGATACGCAGTATTTT CASSSQRRDREDTQYF TRBJ2-3 TRBV7-9 once TRBD1
TGTGCCAGCAGCTTAGAGGGGCGGTACACTGAAGCTTTCTTT CASSLEGRYTEAFF TRBJ1-1 TRBV11-2 - -
TGTGCCAGCAGCTCGGGACAGGGGACTTACGAGCAGTACTTC CASSSGQGTYEQYF TRBJ2-7 TRBV5-4 - TRBD1
TGTGCCAGCAGCTTAGAGGCGGGGAACTATGGCTACACCTTC CASSLEAGNYGYTF TRBJ1-2 TRBV7-9 - -
TGTGCCAGCAGTTACTCTGGGGGTTTGAACACTGAAGCTTTCTTT CASSYSGGLNTEAFF TRBJ1-1 TRBV6-5 - -